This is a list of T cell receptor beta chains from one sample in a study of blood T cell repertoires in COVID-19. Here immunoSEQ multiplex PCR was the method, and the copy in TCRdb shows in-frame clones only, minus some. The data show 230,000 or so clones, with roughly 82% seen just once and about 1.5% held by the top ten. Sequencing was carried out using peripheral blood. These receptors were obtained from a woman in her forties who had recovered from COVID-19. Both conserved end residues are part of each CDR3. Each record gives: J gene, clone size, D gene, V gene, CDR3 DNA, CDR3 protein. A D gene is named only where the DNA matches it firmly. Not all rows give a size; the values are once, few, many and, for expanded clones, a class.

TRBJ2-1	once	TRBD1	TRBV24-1	TGTGCCACCAGTGATACGAGACAGGGGGACAATGAGCAGTTCTTC	CATSDTRQGDNEQFF
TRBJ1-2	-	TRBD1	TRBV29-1	TGCAGCGTTGAAACCCACAGGGGCGAGGGCTATGGCTACACCTTC	CSVETHRGEGYGYTF
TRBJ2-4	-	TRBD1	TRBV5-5	TGTGCCAGCAGGGGACAGGGGGTTCAGTACTTC	CASRGQGVQYF
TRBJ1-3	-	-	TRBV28	TGTGCCAGCAGCCCAATCCAGGGGCTCTCTGGAAACACCATATATTTT	CASSPIQGLSGNTIYF
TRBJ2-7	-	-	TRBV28	TGTGCCAGCAGTTTAACGGGTTTTTATTTAGTCTACGAGCAGTACTTC	CASSLTGFYLVYEQYF
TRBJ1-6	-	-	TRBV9	TGTGCCAGCAGCCCCCAGCCCTCCGATAGCTTAGTTTATTCACCCCTCCACTTT	CASSPQPSDSLVYSPLHF
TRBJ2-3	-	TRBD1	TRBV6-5	TGTGCCAGCAGTTACTCCTGGGACAGCAGCACAGATACGCAGTATTTT	CASSYSWDSSTDTQYF
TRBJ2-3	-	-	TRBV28	TGTGCCAGCAGGTCCGTCGCGGGGGATACGCAGTATTTT	CASRSVAGDTQYF
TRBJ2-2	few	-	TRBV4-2	TGTGCCAGCAGCCCTAGGACCGTCGGGGTTGGGGAAACCGGGGAGCTGTTTTTT	CASSPRTVGVGETGELFF
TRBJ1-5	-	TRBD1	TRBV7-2	TGTGCCAGCAGCTTAAACAGGGGGCTTGGTCAGCCCCAGCATTTT	CASSLNRGLGQPQHF
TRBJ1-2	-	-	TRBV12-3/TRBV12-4	TGTGCCAGCAGCCTGACAGTTAACTATGGCTACACCTTC	CASSLTVNYGYTF
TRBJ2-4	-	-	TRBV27	TGTGCCAGCAGTCCTAAAGTTTGGTTGATGGGACTAGCCAAAAACATTCAGTACTTC	CASSPKVWLMGLAKNIQYF
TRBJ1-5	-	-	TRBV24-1	TGTGCCACTCAAGGGGGTAGCAATCAGCCCCAGCATTTT	CATQGGSNQPQHF
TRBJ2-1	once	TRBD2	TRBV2	TGTGCCAGCAGTTCACCGGGACTAGCGCCTCCTGGGGGGGATGAGCAGTTCTTC	CASSSPGLAPPGGDEQFF
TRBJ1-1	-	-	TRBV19	TGTGCCAGTAGTATAGGGGGCCTTCGGGAAGCTTTCTTT	CASSIGGLREAFF
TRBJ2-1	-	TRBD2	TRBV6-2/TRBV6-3	TGTGCCAGCAGTTACTACGGACTAGCCTACAATGAGCAGTTCTTC	CASSYYGLAYNEQFF
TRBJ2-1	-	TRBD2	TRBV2	TGTGCCAGCAGCTTGGGACTAGCGGGGGGTTATGAGCAGTTCTTC	CASSLGLAGGYEQFF
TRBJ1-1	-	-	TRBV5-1	TGCGCCAGCAGCTCACCCCAGCAGGGTGGAAGGATGAACACTGAAGCTTTCTTT	CASSSPQQGGRMNTEAFF
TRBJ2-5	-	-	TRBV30	TGTGCCTGGAGCCGCGGGGCCGGGGAGACCCAGTACTTC	CAWSRGAGETQYF
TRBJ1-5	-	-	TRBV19	TGTGCCAGTAGGGAAGACAGCCTCAATCAGCCCCAGCATTTT	CASREDSLNQPQHF
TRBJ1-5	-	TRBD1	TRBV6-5	TGTGCCAGCAGGGACAGGGGGAATCTTCAGCCCCAGCATTTT	CASRDRGNLQPQHF
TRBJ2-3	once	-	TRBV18	TGTGCCAGCTATAGAGGTGACGGCGGTGGGGATACGCAGTATTTT	CASYRGDGGGDTQYF
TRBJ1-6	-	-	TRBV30	TGTGCCTACACCCAGGGGACCCCTTTCCACTTT	CAYTQGTPFHF
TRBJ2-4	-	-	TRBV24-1	TGTGCCACCAGTGCGGCAGGGGCAGACATTCAGTACTTC	CATSAAGADIQYF
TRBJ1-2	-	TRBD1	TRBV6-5	TGTGCCAGCAGCCTTCAGGGGGTTTATGGCTACACCTTC	CASSLQGVYGYTF
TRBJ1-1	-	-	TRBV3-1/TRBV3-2	TGTGCCAGCAGCCCCTTCGTAGACATCAGTAGTGAAGCTTTCTTT	CASSPFVDISSEAFF
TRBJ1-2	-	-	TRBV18	TGTGCCAGCTCGGGAGGGACGGACGATAACTATGGCTACACCTTC	CASSGGTDDNYGYTF
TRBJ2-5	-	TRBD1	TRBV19	TGTGCCAGTAGTATAGCTCGGACGACAGGGTGGGAGACCCAGTACTTC	CASSIARTTGWETQYF
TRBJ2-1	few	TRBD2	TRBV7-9	TGTGCCAGCAGCACGGGGGGGTACAATGAGCAGTTCTTC	CASSTGGYNEQFF
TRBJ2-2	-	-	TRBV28	TGTGCCAGCAGTCCCCGAGATTGGAACACCGGGGAGCTGTTTTTT	CASSPRDWNTGELFF
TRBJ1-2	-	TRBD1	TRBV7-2	TGTGCCAGCAGCAATTACAGGGGTAACGATGGCTACACCTTC	CASSNYRGNDGYTF
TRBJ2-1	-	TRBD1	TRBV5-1	TGCGCCAGCAGCTTGGTCTGGACAGGGAATGAGCAGTTCTTC	CASSLVWTGNEQFF
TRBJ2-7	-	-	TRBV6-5	TGTGCCAGCAGGAGGACAGAACTCAGCTACGAGCAGTACTTC	CASRRTELSYEQYF
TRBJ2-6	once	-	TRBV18	TGTGCCGACCGCAGGCTCCGTGTGCGCAGGCCAGTGGATTCTGGGGCCAACGTCCTGACTTTC	CADRRLRVRRPVDSGANVLTF
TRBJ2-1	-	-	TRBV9	TGTGCCAGCAGCTTCCTCCCCGGTGGAGGCAATGAGCAGTTCTTC	CASSFLPGGGNEQFF
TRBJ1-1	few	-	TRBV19	TGTGCCAGTAGTATATCGGTACCGAGAATGGTTGCTTTCTTT	CASSISVPRMVAFF
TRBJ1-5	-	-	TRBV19	TGTGCCAGTAGTATACAGAACAATCAGCCCCAGCATTTT	CASSIQNNQPQHF
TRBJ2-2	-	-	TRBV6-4	TGTGCCAGCAGTGGACAGGCGAACACCGGGGAGCTGTTTTTT	CASSGQANTGELFF
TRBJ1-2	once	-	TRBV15	TGTGCCACCAGCAGAGACCGTCGGGGGGTAGGCTACACCTTC	CATSRDRRGVGYTF
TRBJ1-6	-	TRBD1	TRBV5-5	TGTGCCAGCAGCTGGGACAGCTATAATTCACCCCTCCACTTT	CASSWDSYNSPLHF
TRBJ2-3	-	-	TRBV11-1	TGTGCCAGCAGCCCCGGGGGGCGGTCTAGCACAGATACGCAGTATTTT	CASSPGGRSSTDTQYF
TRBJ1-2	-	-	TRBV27	TGTGCCAGCAGTTTATCCGGGGGGAGATCCTGGGGCTACACCTTC	CASSLSGGRSWGYTF
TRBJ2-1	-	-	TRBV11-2	TGTGCCAGCAGCAGAAGACAGCCGGCTGACAATGAGCAGTTCTTC	CASSRRQPADNEQFF
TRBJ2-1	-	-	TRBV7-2	TGTGCCAGCAGCCGAACAGGGTCCGGTGAGCAGTTCTTC	CASSRTGSGEQFF